This T cell receptor (beta chain) was observed in a study of blood T cells in healthy people across ages. Comments on this clonotype: Its cognate antigen is unknown.

Study findings and constraints: Bulk PBMC profiling left naive and antigen-experienced comparisons inconclusive. Samples with more naive T cells showed higher observed beta diversity.

Sample-barcoded 5' priming and a J-beta primer mix drove a second PCR of roughly 7 to 11 cycles. Each CDR3 protein is one row after TCRdb ran MiXCR on the 5' RACE reads. Of roughly 930,000 distinct CDR3 sequences listed, roughly 50% are singletons. The sequence was collected from a man aged 30 to 45 in good health. The sample comprised blood.

CDR3 sequence: CSAPKAADSSDTQYF. The CDR3 DNA reads TGCAGTGCCCCCAAGGCTGCCGACAGTTCAGATACGCAGTATTTT. This chain uses TRBV20-1 with TRBJ2-3; D perhaps matches TRBD1 (5 bases). CDR3 length: 15 amino acids. Germline V lookup: CDR1 DFQATT, CDR2 SNEGSKA (reference sequence). V shed 6 bases and J shed 4 bases, with 20 bases lying between them.